This TCR beta chain was sequenced for a study of regulatory T cells (dated by TCRdb to 2016 to 2019). Broadly, across the study: T-cell receptor beta repertoires of sorted regulatory, conventional CD4+ and CD8+ T cells were compared between CD3G-deficient patients and healthy controls. Broad study findings and their caveats: Repertoires from patients had restricted unique TRB V-J pairs and skewed V and J gene usage, with the strongest effect in regulatory T cells. Hydrophobic residues at CDR3 positions 6 and 7 were enriched in conventional CD4+ T cells from CD3G-deficient patients, which suggests more self-reactive specificities.

Reading the germline V gene gives CDR1 ENHRY and CDR2 SYGVKD. Including the terminal cysteine and phenylalanine, the CDR3 comprises 12 residues. Only the CDR3 region is kept as DNA, spanning 36 bases read in frame from base 1. The junction shows trimming of 2 bases on V and 4 bases on J, plus 4 bases between the germline ends. The multiplex PCR relied on 52 forward TRBV primers and 13 reverse TRBJ primers, and amplification bias was corrected through assay-based and computational methods. Rearranged TRB loci were amplified from genomic DNA by multiplex PCR within the immunoSEQ assay. TRB amplicons were sequenced using an Illumina HiSeq platform. The published analysis was carried out like this. Custom algorithms error-filtered the raw sequences and aligned the raw sequences to reference gene sequences, after which the immunoSEQ online tools were used for analysis. Productive and nonproductive TRB rearrangement frequencies were evaluated among both unique and total sequences. The likelihood of self-reactivity was estimated by examining two features, hydrophobicity and amino acid composition, of TRB CDR3 positions 6 and 7. Groups were compared by t tests, Mann-Whitney tests or two-way ANOVA performed in Prism software. What TCRdb holds here is the immuneACCESS table cut down to in-frame rearrangements. Part of the clones is not present; checked against another copy, under half of the missing clones reflect an unresolved V gene, and the others are unexplained. The V and J calls and the clone size are those of that table, but D and trimming were determined from the DNA. For this sample there are 30,000 to 40,000 clones; about 94% appear just once. 0.9% to 1% of the sample belongs to the ten largest clones.

Evidence of autoimmunity was present in all CD3G-deficient patients, and the autoimmunity was more severe in two of the patients. Patients were tested at ages ranging from 2 to 39 years, and reduced naive and increased memory CD4+ and CD8+ T-cell proportions were found in the patients. CD4+ cells were FACS-sorted into CD25-high CD127-low regulatory T cells and CD25-low CD127-high conventional CD4+ T cells. Several individuals with CD3G deficiency were included in the patient group. An international network of physicians spanning the United States, Europe and Asia provided the patient samples and clinical data. Peripheral blood mononuclear cells were isolated by Ficoll density separation. About this clone: Its specific antigen is unknown. It has no much larger one-base neighbor in the sample; base qualities were not kept.

The chain couples TRBV10-3 to TRBJ2-3; the D gene assignment is ambiguous. The source material was conventional CD4+ T cells sorted from blood. This TCR derives from a child aged 2 to 9 with CD3G deficiency. The sequenced DNA is TGTGCCATCAGTGAGGGGGCAGATACGCAGTATTTT. Its amino acids are CAISEGADTQYF.